This T cell receptor (beta chain) was captured by sequencing in a study of type 1 regulatory T cells. The study, taken as a whole, reports: Tr1 cells had a more restricted TCR repertoire than non-Tr1 cells.

On this clonotype itself: The antigen is unknown.

The CDR3 is made up of 15 amino acids. V gave up 2 bases and J gave up 3 bases; unmatched junction bases: 5. Germline V gene sequence: CDR1 SGHRS, CDR2 YFSETQ. From the reads, TCRdb called clonotypes with MiXCR, one entry per CDR3 protein. The sample lists tens of thousands of distinct CDR3 sequences; about 20% were seen once. The receptor was isolated from a human donor in good health. The V call is TRBV5-1, the J call TRBJ2-7; 10 nucleotides match TRBD2. The sequencing input was cultured type 1 regulatory T (Tr1) cells, either the whole culture or a sorted fraction (not recorded which). In DNA, the CDR3 is TGCGCCAGCAGCTTACAAGGACTAGCGGTCTACGAGCAGTACTTC. Encoded protein: CASSLQGLAVYEQYF.